One sample yielded the 3 T cell receptor beta chains listed below, sequenced in a study of cytomegalovirus exposure and HLA in healthy donors. The PCR used 60 Vbeta and 13 Jbeta primers. Only in-frame clones appear in the TCRdb table, and some are missing; sequencing was by immunoSEQ multiplex PCR. In the table there are over 100,000 clones, approximately 80% of which are singletons. The material sequenced was PBMCs. These receptors were collected from a woman in her 30s in good health and CMV-seronegative.

The chain employs TRBV4-3 and TRBJ1-1, with D perhaps matching TRBD1 (5 bases). V lost 1 base to trimming and J lost 0 bases, with 12 bases between them. The length of the CDR3 is 16 residues. Germline V gene data show CDR1 as LGHNA and CDR2 as YSLEER. CDR3 sequence reads: CASSQARGLVNTEAFF. The DNA for the CDR3 is TGCGCCAGCAGCCAAGCAAGGGGCTTGGTGAACACTGAAGCTTTCTTT.

The J gene is TRBJ1-2, the V gene TRBV7-2; TRBD1 matches at 7 bases. The germline gives CDR1 SGHTA, CDR2 FQGNSA. V lost 2 bases to trimming and J lost 7 bases; unmatched junction nucleotides: 1. The CDR3 loop spans 12 amino acids. The CDR3 DNA reads TGTGCCAGCAGCTTAAGGGACAGTGGCTACACCTTC. Translation: CASSLRDSGYTF.

This chain uses TRBV25-1 with TRBJ1-2; TRBD1 aligns across 7 bases. This CDR3 has 15 amino acids. The J segment lost 5 bases and the V segment lost 1 base, leaving 7 bases of the junction unmatched. The germline V gene encodes CDR1 MGHDK and CDR2 SYGVNS. CDR3 sequence: CASSESGTAHYGYTF. The CDR3, as DNA: TGTGCCAGCAGTGAATCCGGGACAGCTCATTATGGCTACACCTTC.